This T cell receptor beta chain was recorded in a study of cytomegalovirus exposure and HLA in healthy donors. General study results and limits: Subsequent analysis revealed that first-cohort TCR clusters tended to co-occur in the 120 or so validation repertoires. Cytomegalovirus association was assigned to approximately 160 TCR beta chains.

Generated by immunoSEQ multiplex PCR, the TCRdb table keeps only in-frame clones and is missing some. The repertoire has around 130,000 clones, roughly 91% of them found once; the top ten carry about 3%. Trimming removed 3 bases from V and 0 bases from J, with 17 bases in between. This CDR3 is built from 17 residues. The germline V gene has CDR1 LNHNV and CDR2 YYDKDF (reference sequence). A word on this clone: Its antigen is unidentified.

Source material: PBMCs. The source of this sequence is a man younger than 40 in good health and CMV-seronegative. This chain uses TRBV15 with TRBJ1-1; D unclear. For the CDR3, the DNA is TGTGCCACCAGCAGTCGGTCTCAGGCCCGCTTGAACACTGAAGCTTTCTTT. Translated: CATSSRSQARLNTEAFF.